A single sample is the source of the 32 T cell receptor beta chains below, sequenced in a study of T cells after yellow fever vaccination. TCRdb re-derived calls from the 5' RACE reads in MiXCR, one entry per CDR3 protein. The repertoire consists of a few hundred thousand distinct CDR3 sequences, with around 7.3% occurring once and the leading ten covering roughly a sixth. The sample consisted of PBMCs, taken roughly seven weeks after the first yellow fever vaccination. These receptors were obtained from a man between 18 and 35 years old who received the YFV17D yellow fever vaccine.

The chain recombines TRBV4-1 with TRBJ1-3, with no clear D. There are 15 residues in the CDR3. CDR1 is MGHRA and CDR2 is YSYEKL in the germline V gene. V dropped 0 bases and J dropped 1 base, with 7 bases sitting between them. CDR3 coding DNA: TGCGCCAGCAGCCAAGATCCGAGGTCTGGAAACACCATATATTTT. As protein: CASSQDPRSGNTIYF.

This clonotype was observed a few times. The chain carries TRBV15 and TRBJ2-3; tentatively, D is TRBD2 (7 bases). The CDR3 consists of 17 residues. Trimming took off 5 bases at V and 3 bases at J, with 21 bases between the two ends. CDR1 LNHNV and CDR2 YYDKDF come from the germline V gene (reference sequence). The CDR3 reads CATSPRRGGLLTDTQYF. CDR3 coding DNA: TGTGCCACCAGCCCGAGAAGGGGGGGGCTTCTTACAGATACGCAGTATTTT.

This clonotype was picked up a small number of times. The chain has TRBV7-2 and TRBJ1-2; D gene unclear. This CDR3 region has 14 residues. Germline CDR1 and CDR2: SGHTA and FQGNSA. V lost 2 bases and J 4 bases, leaving 11 bases between the germline ends. DNA for the CDR3: TGTGCCAGCAGCTTAAAGGGCAGGTCCTATGGCTACACCTTC. Its protein product is CASSLKGRSYGYTF.

This clonotype has a handful of counts. V usage is TRBV27 and J usage is TRBJ1-1; D uncertain. Trimming shortened V by 1 base and J by 2 bases, and 11 bases separated the two germline ends. The CDR3 is made up of 15 amino acids. CDR1 and CDR2 from the germline V gene are MNHEY and SMNVEV (reference sequence). In nucleotides, the CDR3 is TGTGCCAGCAGTTTATTGCCAGGCTACAACACTGAAGCTTTCTTT. Translating it yields CASSLLPGYNTEAFF.

This clonotype has a handful of counts. V is TRBV20-1 and J is TRBJ2-1; D call uncertain. Trimming pared 3 bases from V and 2 bases from J, leaving 8 bases between. This CDR3 spans 13 amino acids. From germline, CDR1 is DFQATT and CDR2 SNEGSKA (reference sequence). CDR3 in amino acids: CSASTVTYNEQFF. In DNA form, the CDR3 reads TGCAGTGCTAGTACGGTAACCTACAATGAGCAGTTCTTC.

CDR3 region: CASSLRVQPQHF. The CDR3 nucleotides read TGTGCCAGCAGCCTGAGGGTTCAGCCCCAGCATTTT. The J gene is TRBJ1-5, the V gene TRBV12-3 or TRBV12-4; no clear D. The V and J ends lost 6 bases and 6 bases respectively, with 9 bases between them. There are 12 residues in the CDR3.

In this sample, this clonotype turned up a few times. The V call is TRBV3-1, the J call TRBJ2-1; no reliable D call. There are 15 residues in the CDR3. V lost 5 bases and J 5 bases, leaving 16 bases between the germline ends. Germline V gene lookup returns CDR1 LGHDT and CDR2 YNNKEL (reference sequence). DNA of the CDR3: TGTGCCAGCAGCTCCCGCAGGACCATAGACAATGAGCAGTTCTTC. This encodes CASSSRRTIDNEQFF.

This clonotype came up a few times. The rearrangement uses TRBV20-1 and TRBJ1-1; D not certain. CDR1 and CDR2 from the germline V gene are DFQATT and SNEGSKA (reference sequence). The V gene lost 3 bases and the J gene lost 3 bases, with 11 bases spanning the gap. The CDR3 loop spans 13 amino acids. The CDR3 loop is CSARGREDTEAFF. The DNA of the CDR3 is TGCAGTGCTAGGGGGAGGGAGGACACTGAAGCTTTCTTT.

Only a few counts were recorded for this clonotype. The V and J genes are TRBV15 and TRBJ1-2; weak D call: TRBD1 (5 bases). Germline V lookup: CDR1 LNHNV, CDR2 YYDKDF (reference sequence). The CDR3 runs 14 residues. V gave up 0 bases and J gave up 7 bases, with 12 bases separating them. DNA for the CDR3: TGTGCCACCAGCAGAGAGCGCAGGGTTGGTGGCTACACCTTC. It yields the protein CATSRERRVGGYTF.

Details on this clonotype: Mismatch with germline at one junction end may stem from a read error. The chain has TRBV5-5 and TRBJ2-7, with TRBD2 matching over 7 bases. Germline CDR1 and CDR2: SGHKS and YYEKEE (reference sequence). The CDR3 has 13 amino acids. The CDR3 nucleotides read TGTGCCAACAGCTTGGAGTGGGGAGGGGAGCAGTACTTC. Translating gives CANSLEWGGEQYF.

The J gene is TRBJ2-2, the V gene TRBV7-6; TRBD2 matches 9 bases. The CDR3 contains 13 residues. The trim removed 6 bases at V and 5 bases at J, leaving 1 base unmatched. Germline CDR1 reads SGHVS; CDR2 reads FNYEAQ. As DNA, the CDR3 is TGTGCCAGCAGGGCGGGGGGGACCGGGGAGCTGTTTTTT. This translates into CASRAGGTGELFF.

This clonotype has only a few counts. CDR3 region: CSVEDRRTETYEQYF. The CDR3 DNA sequence: TGCAGCGTTGAAGATCGCAGGACGGAGACCTACGAGCAGTACTTC. V gene TRBV29-1 combines with J gene TRBJ2-7; D is unresolved. The V gene lost 0 bases and the J gene lost 2 bases, with 14 bases spanning the gap. This CDR3 region has 15 residues. Germline CDR1 and CDR2: SQVTM and ANQGSEA.

Only a few counts were recorded for this clonotype. The rearrangement uses TRBV12-3 or TRBV12-4 and TRBJ1-2; D is unclear. CDR3 length equals 15 residues. V was cut by 3 bases and J by 8 bases, with 19 bases left in between. The CDR3 bases are TGTGCCAGCAGTTTCGGGCAGACCCATTCCCGGGGCTACACCTTC. Amino acids: CASSFGQTHSRGYTF.

In this sample, this clonotype turned up a few times. This sequence joins TRBV9 and TRBJ2-1; 10 bases match TRBD1. The CDR3 is made up of 16 amino acids. CDR1 SGDLS and CDR2 YYNGEE come from the germline V gene. The ends lost 0 bases at V and 8 bases at J; junction bases unmatched: 8. CDR3 in DNA: TGTGCCAGCAGCGTAGTTGGGACAGGGGTTGAGGATGAGCAGTTCTTC. This sequence encodes CASSVVGTGVEDEQFF.

This clonotype was counted only a few times. The J gene is TRBJ2-4, the V gene TRBV10-2; D ambiguous. The V gene's germline CDR1 is WSHSY and CDR2 SAAADI. The germline V and J ends were trimmed by 3 bases and 0 bases, with 9 bases remaining between them. The CDR3 covers 15 residues. The CDR3 here is CASSESQLAKNIQYF. CDR3 in DNA: TGCGCCAGCAGTGAATCCCAGCTAGCCAAAAACATTCAGTACTTC.

The chain couples TRBV7-9 to TRBJ1-6; D is perhaps TRBD1 (6 bases). Germline V CDR1 and CDR2: SEHNR, FQNEAQ (reference sequence). Trimming removed 5 bases at V and 14 bases at J, with 19 bases between. There are 14 residues in the CDR3. The CDR3 here is CASSPTGDLGTLHF. The CDR3 region has the DNA TGTGCCAGCAGCCCGACAGGCGACCTCGGGACCCTCCACTTT.

In its sample, this clonotype was seen a few times. As DNA, the CDR3 is TGTGCCAGCAGCCCGTTCGAGCAGTTCTTC. Amino acids: CASSPFEQFF. V and J are TRBV5-5 and TRBJ2-1; D call uncertain. The CDR3 length is 10 residues. Germline lookup yields CDR1 SGHKS and CDR2 YYEKEE (reference sequence). Trimming left V 4 bases short and J 10 bases short, with 6 bases between.

V gene TRBV4-1 combines with J gene TRBJ2-7, with 8 positions matching TRBD1. The CDR3 is 14 residues long. Trimming at V came to 3 bases and at J to 5 bases, leaving 6 bases not matched to a gene. Per germline, CDR1 MGHRA and CDR2 YSYEKL. The CDR3 region has the DNA TGCGCCAGCAGCCAGCGACAGGGGAGGAACGAGCAGTACGTC. This sequence encodes CASSQRQGRNEQYV.

This clonotype was recorded many times. J is TRBJ2-5 and V is TRBV12-3 or TRBV12-4, with 7 bases matching TRBD1. CDR3 length: 14 amino acids. J lost 3 bases, V lost 5 bases, and 6 bases had no gene match. CDR3 sequence reads: CASSPDRVEETQYF. CDR3 DNA: TGTGCCAGCAGTCCAGACAGGGTCGAAGAGACCCAGTACTTC.

V and J are TRBV11-1 and TRBJ2-7; TRBD1 matches 8 bases. The CDR3 is 15 amino acids. Per germline, CDR1 SGHAT and CDR2 FQDESV (reference sequence). V was clipped by 5 bases and J by 0 bases; unmatched bases: 6. CDR3 protein: CASSRRQGLSYEQYV. The CDR3, as DNA: TGTGCCAGCAGCAGGCGACAGGGGCTCTCCTACGAGCAGTACGTC.

This clonotype was found many times. This chain joins TRBV5-1 and TRBJ2-1; 11 nucleotides line up with TRBD1. The V segment lost 4 bases and the J segment 8 bases; nucleotides outside the gene matches: 5. The CDR3 extends over 14 amino acids. Germline CDR1 SGHRS, CDR2 YFSETQ. The CDR3: CASSKGQGGDEQFF. The CDR3 nucleotides read TGCGCCAGCAGCAAGGGACAGGGGGGCGATGAGCAGTTCTTC.

This clonotype has more than one count but fewer than ten. The rearrangement uses TRBV5-1 and TRBJ2-7, with D perhaps being TRBD1 or TRBD2 (5 bases each). Germline lookup yields CDR1 SGHRS and CDR2 YFSETQ. This CDR3 has 14 residues. Trimming pared 2 bases from V and 2 bases from J, leaving 11 bases between. The CDR3 DNA follows: TGCGCCAGCAGCTTCAGGGACGGAGCCTACGAGCAGTACTTC. Protein sequence: CASSFRDGAYEQYF.

V is TRBV9 and J is TRBJ2-5, with D maybe TRBD2 (5 bases). This CDR3 is built from 15 residues. Trimming removed 0 bases from V and 4 bases from J, with 13 bases in between. From germline, CDR1 is SGDLS and CDR2 YYNGEE. This CDR3 reads CASSVAAGQRETQYF. Here the CDR3 DNA reads TGTGCCAGCAGCGTAGCGGCGGGCCAACGAGAGACCCAGTACTTC.

The chain carries TRBV6-1 and TRBJ2-7; 8 bases match TRBD1. After removal of 5 bases from V and 3 bases from J, the junction contained 6 bases not matched to a gene. CDR1 and CDR2 (germline): MNHNS, SASEGT. The CDR3 has 14 residues. The CDR3 loop reads CASSPRDRLYEQYF. CDR3 nucleotide sequence: TGTGCCAGCAGTCCCCGGGACAGGCTCTACGAGCAGTACTTC.

J is TRBJ1-5 and V is TRBV20-1, with D perhaps TRBD1 (5 bases). V lost 7 bases and J lost 10, with 14 bases in between. The V gene's germline CDR1 is DFQATT and CDR2 SNEGSKA (reference sequence). The CDR3 totals 11 residues. Here the CDR3 DNA reads TGCAGTGTGGGGACTTCGTCTCCCCAGCATTTT. Protein product: CSVGTSSPQHF.

V usage is TRBV6-6 and J usage is TRBJ2-7; 8 nucleotides align to TRBD1. The CDR3 contains 13 residues. CDR1 is MNHNY and CDR2 is SVGAGI in the germline V gene (reference sequence). Trimming at V came to 7 bases and at J to 3 bases, leaving 5 bases not matched to a gene. CDR3 sequence reads: CASILGQGYEQYF. The CDR3 DNA sequence: TGTGCCAGCATCCTCGGACAGGGCTACGAGCAGTACTTC.

The chain joins TRBV28 to TRBJ1-2; maybe TRBD1 (6 bases). V lost 9 bases to trimming and J lost 4 bases, with 24 bases between them. Per the germline V gene, CDR1 is MDHEN and CDR2 is SYDVKM. CDR3 length: 16 residues. The CDR3 region has the DNA TGTGCCAGTAGGGGGTTAGGTGAGGGGCGCGGCTATGGCTACACCTTC. Amino acids: CASRGLGEGRGYGYTF.

J is TRBJ2-7 and V is TRBV6-2 or TRBV6-3; D is perhaps TRBD2 (6 bases). Trimming pared 4 bases from V and 3 bases from J, leaving 16 bases between. In germline, CDR1 is MNHEY, CDR2 SVGEGT. This CDR3 is 15 amino acids long. DNA for the CDR3: TGTGCCAGCAGTTCCCCATGGGGGGTTGGCTACGAGCAGTACTTC. Translated, it gives CASSSPWGVGYEQYF.

This clonotype was detected many times. The chain employs TRBV6-2 or TRBV6-3 and TRBJ2-7; D is ambiguous. CDR3 size: 12 residues. Germline V gives CDR1 MNHEY, CDR2 SVGEGT. Trimming pared 2 bases from V and 6 bases from J, leaving 8 bases between. The DNA for the CDR3 is TGTGCCAGCAGTTACCCCCCGCGCGAGCAGTACTTC. Translated, it gives CASSYPPREQYF.

This rearrangement joins TRBV5-1 to TRBJ1-2, with D perhaps matching TRBD1 (5 bases). V dropped 4 bases and J dropped 3 bases, with 13 bases sitting between them. This CDR3 is 14 amino acids long. Germline loops: CDR1 SGHRS, CDR2 YFSETQ. The CDR3: CASSLPGGDYGYTF. CDR3 coding DNA: TGCGCCAGCAGCCTCCCGGGGGGGGACTATGGCTACACCTTC. Full variable domain (rest looked up from reference TRBV5-1 and TRBJ1-2): KAGVTQTPRYLIKTRGQQVTLSCSPISGHRSVSWYQQTPGQGLQFLFEYFSETQRNKGNFPGRFSGRQFSNSRSEMNVSTLELGDSALYLCASSLPGGDYGYTFGSGTRLTVV.

The genes are TRBV20-1 and TRBJ2-3; D not resolved. This CDR3 is 13 amino acids long. Germline V gives CDR1 DFQATT, CDR2 SNEGSKA (reference sequence). V was pared by 6 bases and J by 0 bases, with 10 bases between. The CDR3 nucleotides read TGCAGTGCGCGAAGGCCCAGCACAGATACGCAGTATTTT. It translates to CSARRPSTDTQYF.

The chain combines TRBV4-1 with TRBJ2-3; D is perhaps TRBD1 (5 bases). Per the germline V gene, CDR1 is MGHRA and CDR2 is YSYEKL. The V gene lost 2 bases and the J gene lost 4 bases, with 16 bases spanning the gap. The length of the CDR3 is 16 residues. The CDR3 here is CASSQKTGFVSDTQYF. As DNA, the CDR3 is TGCGCCAGCAGCCAAAAAACAGGATTTGTGTCAGATACGCAGTATTTT.